The clone carrying this T cell receptor (beta chain) appeared a few times. Germline V gene lookup returns CDR1 LNHDA and CDR2 SQIVND (reference sequence). The V segment lost 5 bases and the J segment 4 bases; nucleotides outside the gene matches: 5. The CDR3 length is 16 residues. This entry is derived from a study of T cells in Graves' hyperthyroidism and ophthalmopathy. RNA transcripts were the template for amplifying TCR beta CDR3 regions. Initially, a first-round RT-PCR of the TCR CDR3 employed the HTBI primer set. Each CDR3 protein is one row after TCRdb ran MiXCR on the multiplex PCR reads. The sample contains hundreds of thousands of distinct CDR3 sequences, around 16% of which appear only once.

The source material was blood. The V and J genes are TRBV19 and TRBJ2-1, with 13 bases matching TRBD2. This TCR came from a woman in her thirties with Graves' hyperthyroidism. The CDR3 region has the DNA TGTGCCAGTAGTCGGCAGGGACTAGCGGGATACAATGAGCAGTTCTTC. Translating gives CASSRQGLAGYNEQFF.